A single sample gave rise to the 11 T cell receptor beta chains below, sequenced in a study of CD8+ T cells in alopecia areata (dated 2018 in TCRdb). The protocol used for the library was the immunoSEQ multiplex PCR assay. RNA was extracted from all samples and reverse transcribed into cDNA, which served as template for TCR sequencing. Entries here come from immuneACCESS through TCRdb and include only in-frame sequences with V and J called. Some clones fail to appear in such tables; in the studies checked, an unresolved V gene covers under half of the shortfall, and the cause of the remainder is unknown. A total of about 90,000 clones appear in this sample, roughly 46% of them only once. 18% of the sample is in the top ten clones. The sample's time point label, in plain terms: less than 30 weeks on oral tofacitinib. The treatment or condition label on this specimen signifies: oral pan-JAK inhibitor, 5-10 mg twice daily.

Sequencing used CD8+ T cells sorted from blood, obtained at week 24, from a patient treated with tofacitinib. The receptors derive from a human donor with alopecia areata.

This chain uses TRBV25-1 with TRBJ2-2; D may match TRBD1 or TRBD2 (5 bases each). Between the trimmed V and J ends, which lost 8 bases and 6 bases, there was a span of 7 bases. The CDR3 runs 11 residues. Germline CDR1 MGHDK, CDR2 SYGVNS. The CDR3 DNA reads as TGTGCCAGCGGGGGACCCGGGGAGCTGTTTTTT. It encodes CASGGPGELFF.

The V call is TRBV4-1, the J call TRBJ2-7, with D perhaps TRBD2 (6 bases). Germline CDR1 MGHRA, CDR2 YSYEKL. The CDR3 has 17 residues. The V end lost 3 bases, the J end lost 4 bases, and 22 bases lay between the germline ends. The CDR3 sequence is CASSQRDAAGSPYEQYF. In nucleotides, the CDR3 is TGCGCCAGCAGCCAGAGGGATGCCGCGGGGAGTCCGTACGAGCAGTACTTC.

V is TRBV11-2 and J is TRBJ2-7, with 9 positions matching TRBD2. Germline V gives CDR1 SGHAT, CDR2 FQNNGV. V was pared by 8 bases and J by 5 bases, with 7 bases of the junction left unmatched. The CDR3 spans 13 residues. CDR3 DNA: TGTGCCAGCTTAGGAGAGCGGGAGGACGAGCAGTACTTC. The encoded protein is CASLGEREDEQYF.

The CDR3 DNA reads as TGCAGCGTTGAGGCAGGGGTCTACGAGCAGTACTTC. Translation gives CSVEAGVYEQYF. The rearrangement uses TRBV29-1 and TRBJ2-7; D possibly corresponds to TRBD1 (6 bases). V lost 3 bases, J lost 3 bases, and 9 bases lay in between. Germline V lookup: CDR1 SQVTM, CDR2 ANQGSEA. The CDR3 is 12 amino acids.

The chain has TRBV28 and TRBJ1-1; tentative D call: TRBD1 (5 bases). Germline CDR1 is MDHEN and CDR2 is SYDVKM. Trimming removed 3 bases from V and 5 bases from J, with 10 bases in between. This CDR3 region has 13 residues. This chain's CDR3 is CASSFIGVTEAFF. The CDR3 DNA reads TGTGCCAGCAGTTTCATAGGGGTTACTGAAGCTTTCTTT.

The chain couples TRBV6-6 to TRBJ2-7; no clear D gene. The CDR3 is made up of 11 amino acids. V lost 0 bases and J lost 7, with 4 bases in between. The germline gives CDR1 MNHNY, CDR2 SVGAGI (reference sequence). The CDR3 DNA is TGTGCCAGCAGTTACTCCGTTGAGCAGTACTTC. Translating gives CASSYSVEQYF.

This clone was seen only a few times. The chain links TRBV25-1 to TRBJ1-4; 9 bases agree with TRBD1. Germline CDR1 reads MGHDK; CDR2 reads SYGVNS. CDR3 length: 14 residues. V gave up 8 bases and J gave up 7 bases; unmatched junction bases: 8. For the CDR3, the DNA is TGTGCCAGCTCTCCGGGACAGGGCCCTGAAAAACTGTTTTTT. Translation gives CASSPGQGPEKLFF.

The chain links TRBV7-9 to TRBJ2-1; no definite D call. CDR1 SEHNR and CDR2 FQNEAQ come from the germline V gene (reference sequence). Trimming pared 6 bases from V and 8 bases from J, leaving 11 bases between. This CDR3 has 12 residues. The CDR3: CASSTAFYEQFF. CDR3 nucleotide sequence: TGTGCCAGCAGTACCGCTTTCTATGAGCAGTTCTTC.

In regard to this clone: An end of the junction differs from the germline gene, which may be a read error. V is TRBV29-1 and J is TRBJ2-5; 11 nucleotides line up with TRBD2. Germline V gene data show CDR1 as SQVTM and CDR2 as ANQGSEA. There are 13 residues in the CDR3. The CDR3 DNA reads as TGCGGCGTTGTAGCGGGAGGGCAAGAGACCCAGTACTTC. It encodes CGVVAGGQETQYF.

In its sample, this clone was seen once. This chain connects TRBV4-2 to TRBJ1-5; TRBD1 is a possible D gene (5 bases). The germline V and J ends were trimmed by 3 bases and 12 bases, with 15 bases remaining between them. The CDR3 has 13 amino acids. CDR1 and CDR2 (germline): LGHNA, YNFKEQ. CDR3 loop: CASSQVRGEDQHF. CDR3 DNA sequence: TGTGCCAGCAGCCAGGTTCGAGGGGAGGACCAGCATTTT.

The chain employs TRBV5-1 and TRBJ2-7; 8 nucleotides align to TRBD2. The germline V gene has CDR1 SGHRS and CDR2 YFSETQ. This CDR3 comprises 15 residues. Germline trimming cut 2 bases from V and 5 bases from J; bases unmatched to any gene: 9. CDR3 nucleotides: TGCGCCAGCAGCTTAAAACTAGCGGTATCTGACGAGCAGTACTTC. Translation: CASSLKLAVSDEQYF. The full variable domain, in which reference TRBV5-1 and TRBJ2-7 provide the parts outside the CDR3, is KAGVTQTPRYLIKTRGQQVTLSCSPISGHRSVSWYQQTPGQGLQFLFEYFSETQRNKGNFPGRFSGRQFSNSRSEMNVSTLELGDSALYLCASSLKLAVSDEQYFGPGTRLTVT.